The present entry profiles one TCR beta chain with its context. Compared with germline, one end of the junction differs, possibly owing to a read error. The PCR used 60 Vbeta and 13 Jbeta primers. Data came from immunoSEQ multiplex PCR; TCRdb stores just in-frame clones and leaves some out. Of 150,000 to 200,000 clones in the sample, around 84% were seen once. The sample comes from a study of cytomegalovirus exposure and HLA in healthy donors. The receptor's source is a woman between 45 and 60 years old in good health and CMV-seropositive. Sequenced input: PBMCs.

CDR3 nucleotide sequence: TGTGCCAGCAGCTTACGGTGGCAGGAAGGTGAAAAACTGTTTTTT. Protein product: CASSLRWQEGEKLFF. J is TRBJ1-4 and V is TRBV5-1; D unresolved. Germline V CDR1 and CDR2: SGHRS, YFSETQ. The CDR3 spans 15 residues.